These 25 T cell receptor beta chains were all obtained from the same sample, sequenced in a study of graft-versus-host responses after intestinal transplantation. The antigens these receptors bind are not known. Sequencing was performed with immunoSEQ multiplex PCR; in TCRdb, only in-frame clones are kept and a portion is missing. The sample contains roughly 85,000 clones, less than 95% of which appear only once. This sample comprised unstimulated CD8+ T cells sorted from spleen or lymph node cells, obtained before transplant. Source of these receptors: a human donor who was the organ donor for an intestinal transplant.

The V gene is TRBV11-2, the J gene TRBJ1-1, with a weak D call TRBD1 (5 bases). Germline V gives CDR1 SGHAT, CDR2 FQNNGV. This CDR3 contains 16 residues. Trimming shortened V by 8 bases and J by 0 bases, and 19 bases separated the two germline ends. The CDR3 DNA reads TGTGCCAGCGAGAGAGCACAGGTAGGTATGAACACTGAAGCTTTCTTT. It encodes CASERAQVGMNTEAFF.

This chain connects TRBV6-6 to TRBJ1-1; maybe TRBD1 (5 bases). Deletions cut 5 bases from V and 5 bases from J, with 18 bases between. CDR1 MNHNY and CDR2 SVGAGI come from the germline V gene (reference sequence). The CDR3 has 15 residues. The CDR3 is CASSSADIGMTEAFF. CDR3 nucleotide sequence: TGTGCCAGCAGTAGTGCGGACATAGGGATGACTGAAGCTTTCTTT.

The genes are TRBV9 and TRBJ2-1; 9 bases match TRBD2. The CDR3 is 16 residues long. V dropped 2 bases and J dropped 0; count of bases not matched to a gene: 3. The germline V gene has CDR1 SGDLS and CDR2 YYNGEE. The CDR3: CASSVARGGSYNEQFF. In nucleotides, the CDR3 is TGTGCCAGCAGCGTCGCGCGGGGGGGCTCCTACAATGAGCAGTTCTTC.

V is TRBV6-6 and J is TRBJ1-1; no clear D gene. Trimming stripped 2 bases from V and 1 base from J, with 2 bases between. CDR1 is MNHNY and CDR2 is SVGAGI in the germline V gene (reference sequence). This CDR3 contains 12 residues. This CDR3 reads CASSYQNTEAFF. In DNA form, the CDR3 reads TGTGCCAGCAGTTACCAGAACACTGAAGCTTTCTTT.

The chain joins TRBV6-4 to TRBJ1-1; 8 nucleotides line up with TRBD1. With V trimmed by 4 bases and J by 5 bases, 15 bases remained unmatched. CDR1 and CDR2 from the germline V gene are MRHNA and SNTAGT. This CDR3 comprises 17 residues. The CDR3 loop is CASSATAGGTGGTEAFF. The CDR3 region has the DNA TGTGCCAGCAGTGCAACGGCCGGCGGGACAGGCGGGACTGAAGCTTTCTTT.

J is TRBJ1-5 and V is TRBV7-1; TRBD1 might be the D (6 bases). TRBV7-1 has ORF status, its function being uncertain. The V gene lost 2 bases and the J gene lost 15 bases, with 38 bases spanning the gap. This CDR3 contains 20 residues. CDR3 amino acids: CASSSTGPAEVWAIGGSMHF. The CDR3, as DNA: TGTGCCAGCAGCTCAACAGGCCCCGCCGAGGTGTGGGCCATAGGGGGGTCTATGCATTTT.

The chain couples TRBV5-1 to TRBJ2-1; no reliable D call. The V end was cut by 4 bases, the J end by 8 bases, with 13 bases between. Germline V CDR1 and CDR2: SGHRS, YFSETQ. The CDR3 totals 13 residues. CDR3 sequence (DNA): TGCGCCAGCAGCATTCCGGAACGGGATGAGCAGTTCTTC. The encoded protein is CASSIPERDEQFF.

This chain links TRBV10-2 with TRBJ1-6; no definite D call. V was pared by 5 bases and J by 6 bases, with 8 bases between. The CDR3 contains 13 residues. Germline V gene sequence: CDR1 WSHSY, CDR2 SAAADI. CDR3 sequence reads: CASSRWINSPLHF. The CDR3 coding sequence is TGCGCCAGCAGTCGCTGGATTAATTCACCCCTCCACTTT.

This clone is judged large. This chain links TRBV19 with TRBJ1-1; 7 bases map to TRBD1. This CDR3 has 16 amino acids. The germline V gene has CDR1 LNHDA and CDR2 SQIVND (reference sequence). Trimming removed 6 bases from V and 0 bases from J; junction bases left unmatched: 10. CDR3 sequence reads: CASSPGTVPMNTEAFF. The CDR3, as DNA: TGTGCCAGTAGCCCAGGGACAGTCCCTATGAACACTGAAGCTTTCTTT.

The chain links TRBV7-6 to TRBJ2-1; D call uncertain. The CDR3 covers 12 residues. Per germline, CDR1 SGHVS and CDR2 FNYEAQ. V was clipped by 3 bases and J by 6 bases, with 6 bases between them. The CDR3 coding sequence is TGTGCCAGCAGCTTCAACTCCAATGAGCAGTTCTTC. It translates to CASSFNSNEQFF.

The chain recombines TRBV7-6 with TRBJ2-5, with TRBD1 matching over 8 bases. TRBJ2-7 matches the DNA end more closely, so the J call is doubtful. Germline CDR1 SGHVS, CDR2 FNYEAQ. CDR3 size: 17 residues. CDR3 coding DNA: TGTGCCAGCAGCTTATTTTCGACTCGGCAGGGGGCCCACGAGCAGTACTTC. As protein: CASSLFSTRQGAHEQYF.

CDR3 region: CASGNLRGAGTDTQYF. DNA of the CDR3: TGTGCTAGTGGTAACCTCAGGGGAGCGGGCACAGATACGCAGTATTTT. The rearrangement uses TRBV12-5 and TRBJ2-3; TRBD1 is a possible D gene (6 bases). The CDR3 extends over 16 amino acids. V was clipped by 5 bases and J by 1 base, with 16 bases between them. CDR1 is LGHNT and CDR2 is FRNRAP in the germline V gene.

The chain is built from TRBV7-9 and TRBJ2-3, with 8 bases matching TRBD1. This CDR3 region has 13 residues. The junction had 5 bases not matched to a gene; V was cut back by 6 bases and J by 6 bases. The germline gives CDR1 SEHNR, CDR2 FQNEAQ (reference sequence). The CDR3 sequence: CASRTQGEDTQYF. DNA of the CDR3: TGTGCCAGCAGAACACAGGGGGAGGATACGCAGTATTTT.

The chain combines TRBV7-9 with TRBJ1-2; 9 nucleotides align to TRBD1. Germline V gives CDR1 SEHNR, CDR2 FQNEAQ (reference sequence). V lost 5 bases and J lost 3; bases outside the gene matches: 7. The CDR3 has 15 residues. The CDR3 DNA reads as TGTGCCAGCAGCGGCTGGGACAGGGAGGACTATGGCTACACCTTC. It translates to CASSGWDREDYGYTF.

The V call is TRBV5-5, the J call TRBJ2-5; D unclear. The germline V and J ends were trimmed by 0 bases and 1 base, with 10 bases remaining between them. The CDR3 has 15 amino acids. CDR1 and CDR2 (germline): SGHKS, YYEKEE (reference sequence). The CDR3 nucleotides are TGTGCCAGCAGCTTGGACCCGGATCCCCAAGAGACCCAGTACTTC. As protein: CASSLDPDPQETQYF.

This chain links TRBV4-1 with TRBJ1-4; 8 positions match TRBD1. The length of the CDR3 is 17 residues. The J segment lost 8 bases and the V segment lost 4 bases, leaving 15 bases of the junction unmatched. Germline CDR1 reads MGHRA; CDR2 reads YSYEKL. The DNA for the CDR3 is TGCGCCAGCAGCCGGACATTCAGGACAGGGTTAGGCGAAAAACTGTTTTTT. This codes for CASSRTFRTGLGEKLFF.

This chain connects TRBV6-5 to TRBJ1-4, with TRBD1 as a possible D gene (6 bases). The CDR3 has 15 amino acids. CDR1 is MNHEY, CDR2 SVGAGI, per germline. The V gene lost 0 bases and the J gene lost 5 bases, with 10 bases spanning the gap. In nucleotides, the CDR3 is TGTGCCAGCAGTTACTCGGACAGCCTGAATGAAAAACTGTTTTTT. Its translation: CASSYSDSLNEKLFF.

The chain uses TRBV19 and TRBJ1-4; D gene unclear. V was clipped by 6 bases and J by 0 bases, with 8 bases between them. The CDR3 length is 14 residues. Per the germline V gene, CDR1 is LNHDA and CDR2 is SQIVND (reference sequence). CDR3 nucleotide sequence: TGTGCCAGTAGGGACCGATCAACTAATGAAAAACTGTTTTTT. It is translated as CASRDRSTNEKLFF.

The V call is TRBV7-3, the J call TRBJ1-1; a possible D gene is TRBD1 (5 bases). V was pared by 2 bases and J by 5 bases, with 12 bases between. The germline gives CDR1 SGHTA, CDR2 FQGTGA. This CDR3 has 14 amino acids. The CDR3 DNA sequence: TGTGCCAGCAGCTTAGGAGGGAAGGGGACTGAAGCTTTCTTT. It codes for CASSLGGKGTEAFF.

The chain's CDR3 is CASSSAASYEQYF. In DNA, the CDR3 is TGTGCCAGCAGTAGCGCGGCCTCCTACGAGCAGTACTTC. The chain joins TRBV6-1 to TRBJ2-7; D is uncertain. Between the trimmed V and J ends, which lost 5 bases and 0 bases, there was a span of 8 bases. Looked up from germline, CDR1 is MNHNS and CDR2 is SASEGT. The CDR3 runs 13 residues.

This chain links TRBV4-1 with TRBJ2-5, with D unclear. The V gene lost 1 base and the J gene lost 2 bases, with 8 bases spanning the gap. The CDR3 has 14 residues. Germline V gives CDR1 MGHRA, CDR2 YSYEKL. CDR3 bases: TGCGCCAGCAGCCAAGTCGCCGGGCAAGAGACCCAGTACTTC. Its protein product is CASSQVAGQETQYF.

This rearrangement joins TRBV5-1 to TRBJ2-7; 7 bases are shared with TRBD2. V lost 4 bases, J lost 6 bases, and 13 bases stayed unmatched. The V gene's germline CDR1 is SGHRS and CDR2 YFSETQ. This CDR3 comprises 15 residues. The CDR3: CASSPLSGLGGEQYF. The CDR3 DNA is TGCGCCAGCAGCCCACTTAGCGGGCTAGGTGGCGAGCAGTACTTC.

The gene calls are TRBV6-6 and TRBJ2-7; no firm D call. This CDR3 spans 16 amino acids. V dropped 0 bases and J dropped 0 bases, with 12 bases sitting between them. Germline V CDR1 and CDR2: MNHNY, SVGAGI (reference sequence). CDR3 DNA sequence: TGTGCCAGCAGTTACTCGAGTGCGATTCTCTCCTACGAGCAGTACTTC. It translates to CASSYSSAILSYEQYF.

The chain has TRBV27 and TRBJ1-1; TRBD1 matches at 7 bases. The trim removed 4 bases at V and 4 bases at J, leaving 9 bases unmatched. This CDR3 has 15 amino acids. Germline values: CDR1 MNHEY, CDR2 SMNVEV (reference sequence). The CDR3 DNA reads as TGTGCCAGCAGTTCTCTACAGGGGCAGGCCACTGAAGCTTTCTTT. It yields the protein CASSSLQGQATEAFF.

Worth noting for this clone: Compared with germline, one end of the junction differs, possibly owing to a read error. J is TRBJ2-3 and V is TRBV11-2, with TRBD2 identical over 13 bases. This CDR3 has 17 residues. CDR1 and CDR2 from the germline V gene are SGHAT and FQNNGV. The DNA for the CDR3 is TGTGCCAGCAGCACCCCGGGACTAGCGGGAAGCACGGATACGCAGTATTTT. Translated: CASSTPGLAGSTDTQYF.